Listed below are T cell receptor beta chains from one sample, sequenced in a study of blood T cells in healthy people across ages. TCRdb analysed the 5' RACE reads with MiXCR anew, one entry per CDR3 protein. The data show over 600,000 distinct CDR3 sequences, approximately 40% seen once. The sequenced sample consisted of blood. These receptors all stem from a man older than 75 in good health. Each CDR3 is given with its conserved first and last residue. The order of the fields is J gene, V gene, clone size, D gene, CDR3 DNA, CDR3 protein. A D gene is named only where the DNA matches it firmly. Clone size, where shown, is once, few, many, or a class for clones that have expanded.

>TRBJ2-7|TRBV30|.|.
TGTGCCTGGAGTGCTACAGACGAGCAGTACTTC
CAWSATDEQYF
>TRBJ2-3|TRBV20-1|few|TRBD2
TGCAGTGCTCCCTCCCGAGCGGGGAGCACAGATACGCAGTATTTT
CSAPSRAGSTDTQYF
>TRBJ2-7|TRBV4-3|.|.
TGCGCCAGCAGCCAAGAAGTAGGCAGGTGGGGTTACGAGCAGTACTTC
CASSQEVGRWGYEQYF
>TRBJ2-1|TRBV12-3/TRBV12-4|.|TRBD2
TGTGCCAGCACCCTTAGCGGGGCCCGGGTTGAGCAGTTCTTC
CASTLSGARVEQFF
>TRBJ2-3|TRBV25-1|many|.
TGTGCCAGCAGGGACTGGGATTACACAGATACGCAGTATTTT
CASRDWDYTDTQYF
>TRBJ2-7|TRBV6-2/TRBV6-3|.|TRBD1
TGTGCCAGCAGCCCAGACAGGGGGCGGAACGAGCAGTACTTC
CASSPDRGRNEQYF
>TRBJ2-3|TRBV25-1|.|TRBD2
TGTGCCAGCAGTGGCCCCCCCGTGGGACTAGTTGGAGATACGCAGTATTTT
CASSGPPVGLVGDTQYF
>TRBJ2-3|TRBV28|.|.
TGTGCCCTCGGCAGGGAGACAGATACGCAGTATTTT
CALGRETDTQYF
>TRBJ2-4|TRBV20-1|.|TRBD1
TGCAGTGCTAGGACACCCGGGACAGGGGGCGGCAAAAACATTCAGTACTTC
CSARTPGTGGGKNIQYF
>TRBJ2-1|TRBV7-3|few|TRBD2
TGTGCCAGCAGCTCCCCCGGACTAGCGGGAGACGAGCAGTTCTTC
CASSSPGLAGDEQFF
>TRBJ2-7|TRBV5-1|.|TRBD1
TGCGCCAGCAGCTTGGCGGGACAGGACTACGAGCAGTACTTC
CASSLAGQDYEQYF
>TRBJ2-5|TRBV7-2|.|.
TGTGCCAGCAGCGTAGCGGCAGTGGAGACCCAGTACTTC
CASSVAAVETQYF
>TRBJ2-2|TRBV25-1|.|TRBD1
TGTGCCAGCAGCCTCGGACAGGGTTCCCTTCGTGTCGGGGAGCTGTTTTTT
CASSLGQGSLRVGELFF
>TRBJ1-3|TRBV30|.|TRBD1
TGTGCCTGGAGTGTCACAGGGGGCTCTGGAAACACCATATATTTT
CAWSVTGGSGNTIYF
>TRBJ2-2|TRBV7-2|.|TRBD2
TGTGCCAGCAGCTTGGGACTAGTGAGGACCGGGGAGCTGTTTTTT
CASSLGLVRTGELFF
>TRBJ1-5|TRBV6-2/TRBV6-3|.|TRBD1
TGTGCCAGCAGTTCCCCGACAGGGAGGGCCAACAATCAGCCCCAGCATTTT
CASSSPTGRANNQPQHF
>TRBJ1-5|TRBV20-1|.|.
TGCAGTGCTATCCACAGGAATCAGCCCCAGCATTTT
CSAIHRNQPQHF
>TRBJ2-4|TRBV30|.|.
TGTGCCTGGAGTGACAGAATACTAGCCAAAAACATTCAGTACTTC
CAWSDRILAKNIQYF
>TRBJ2-7|TRBV15|many|.
TGTGCCACCAGCAGAGAGAGCAGCTACGAGCAGTACTTC
CATSRESSYEQYF
>TRBJ2-5|TRBV6-6|.|TRBD1
TGTGCCAGCAGTTCCCCTAACAGGGGCGAGACCCAGTACTTC
CASSSPNRGETQYF
>TRBJ2-7|TRBV7-6|.|.
TGTGCCAGCAGCTTACTGGCTACGAGCGAGCAGTACTTC
CASSLLATSEQYF
>TRBJ2-7|TRBV27|few|.
TGTGCCAGCAGTTTATACGGGGATAATTACGAGCAGTACTTC
CASSLYGDNYEQYF
>TRBJ2-7|TRBV20-1|few|TRBD1
TGCAGTGCTAGCGGTAGGGACAGGGGACCTTTGGGAGAGCAGTACTTC
CSASGRDRGPLGEQYF
>TRBJ2-1|TRBV6-6|.|.
TGTGCCAGCAGTTACGGCTCAGCGGGACAGGACAATGAGCAGTTCTTC
CASSYGSAGQDNEQFF
>TRBJ2-7|TRBV4-3|few|TRBD1
TGCGCCAGCAGCCAAGGACAGGGGAGCCACTACGAGCAGTACTTC
CASSQGQGSHYEQYF
>TRBJ1-2|TRBV5-6|.|.
TGTGCCAACAGCCGCCGCGGCGGCTATGGCTACACCTTC
CANSRRGGYGYTF
>TRBJ2-5|TRBV27|.|TRBD1
TGTGCCAGCAGTATACAGGGGTTTCGGGAGACCCAGTACTTC
CASSIQGFRETQYF
>TRBJ2-2|TRBV11-3|.|TRBD1
TGTGCCAGCAGCTCCGGACAGGGCTGGACCGGGGAGCTGTTTTTT
CASSSGQGWTGELFF
>TRBJ1-2|TRBV6-6|many|.
TGTGCCAGCAGGACAGACGGCAGACTGGACCGAGGCTACACCTTC
CASRTDGRLDRGYTF
>TRBJ2-2|TRBV27|once|TRBD1
TGTGCCAGCAGCTCCAGACAGGGAATAGGATTCGGGGAGCTGTTTTTT
CASSSRQGIGFGELFF
>TRBJ2-3|TRBV4-3|.|.
TGCGCCAGCAGCCCCCAGGGGAACGGGTTAACAGATACGCAGTATTTT
CASSPQGNGLTDTQYF
>TRBJ1-5|TRBV20-1|few|.
TGCAGTGCTAGTCGGAGCAATCAGCCCCAGCATTTT
CSASRSNQPQHF
>TRBJ2-3|TRBV29-1|.|TRBD2
TGCAGCGTTACTAGCGGGAGTTCATCCACAACGCAGTATTTT
CSVTSGSSSTTQYF